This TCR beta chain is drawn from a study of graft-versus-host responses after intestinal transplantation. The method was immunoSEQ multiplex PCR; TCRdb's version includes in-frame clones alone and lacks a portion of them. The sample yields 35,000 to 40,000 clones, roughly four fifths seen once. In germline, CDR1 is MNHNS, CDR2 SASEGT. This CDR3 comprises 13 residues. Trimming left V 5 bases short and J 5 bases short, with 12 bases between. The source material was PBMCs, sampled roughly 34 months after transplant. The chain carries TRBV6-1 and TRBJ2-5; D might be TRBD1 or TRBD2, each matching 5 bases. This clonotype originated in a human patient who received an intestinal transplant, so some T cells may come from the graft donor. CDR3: CASSPPGRETQYF. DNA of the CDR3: TGTGCCAGCAGTCCACCGGGACGGGAGACCCAGTACTTC.